This TCR beta chain was documented in a study of blood T cells in healthy people across ages. Overall study results and limits: Unknown donor CMV status possibly confounded expanded clonotype changes.

The CDR3 is made up of 16 amino acids. From germline, CDR1 is LGHNA and CDR2 YNFKEQ. Unmatched junction bases numbered 6, after V lost 0 bases and J lost 5 bases. There are many counts of this clonotype. Its antigen is still unknown. Next came a second PCR, run for about 6 to 11 cycles, which used a sample-barcoded 5' primer along with a J-beta primer mix. MiXCR was run by TCRdb on the 5' RACE reads, yielding one entry per CDR3 protein. The table lists roughly 640,000 distinct CDR3 sequences, about 30% of them singletons. The J gene is TRBJ1-4, the V gene TRBV4-2; 7 bases are a match to TRBD1. The sample taken for sequencing was blood. The source of this sequence is a woman at least 80 years old in good health. CDR3 region: CASSQEGGDWNEKLFF. The CDR3 bases are TGTGCCAGCAGCCAAGAAGGGGGCGACTGGAATGAAAAACTGTTTTTT.